This TCR beta chain originates from a study of PD-L1 blockade in urothelial cancer. Study overall: Bladder-origin urothelial cancer in males described most of the roughly 30 patients. Blood was tested 3 weeks (second dose) and 6 weeks into treatment. Blood-derived samples held a median approximately 140,000 T cells. Patients' prior chemotherapy regimens numbered 0 to 3.

TCRdb keeps only in-frame clones here, not all; method: immunoSEQ multiplex PCR. Among roughly 51,000 clones listed, roughly 78% were seen once. Time point given: pretreatment peripheral blood. Trimming at V came to 7 bases and at J to 8 bases, leaving 15 bases not matched to a gene. The V gene's germline CDR1 is SGHRS and CDR2 YFSETQ. This CDR3 has 15 residues. The chain recombines TRBV5-1 with TRBJ2-1; 7 nucleotides match TRBD2. The sample consisted of PBMCs, taken around atezolizumab (anti-PD-L1) treatment. The receptor comes from a man between 65 and 85 years old with urothelial cancer. CDR3 amino acids: CASGVSRGRGDEQFF. DNA of the CDR3: TGCGCCAGCGGGGTATCGCGGGGCCGGGGGGATGAGCAGTTCTTC.